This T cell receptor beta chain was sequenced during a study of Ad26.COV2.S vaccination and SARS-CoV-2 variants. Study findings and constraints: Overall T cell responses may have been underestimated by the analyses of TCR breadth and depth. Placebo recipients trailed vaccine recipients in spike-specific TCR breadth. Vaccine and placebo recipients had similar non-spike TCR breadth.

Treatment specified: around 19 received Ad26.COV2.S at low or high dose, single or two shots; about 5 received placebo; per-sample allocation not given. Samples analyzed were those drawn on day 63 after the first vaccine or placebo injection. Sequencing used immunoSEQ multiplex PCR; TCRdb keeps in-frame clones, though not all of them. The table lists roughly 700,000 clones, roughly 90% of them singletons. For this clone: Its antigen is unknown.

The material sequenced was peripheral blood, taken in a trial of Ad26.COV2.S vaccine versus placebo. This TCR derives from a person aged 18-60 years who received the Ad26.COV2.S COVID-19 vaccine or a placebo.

In DNA form, the CDR3 reads TGTGCCAGCTCACCACCGAACGGGGAGACCTACAATGAGCAGTTCTTC. Residues: CASSPPNGETYNEQFF. V gene TRBV18 combines with J gene TRBJ2-1; TRBD2 might be the D (5 bases). The CDR3 is made up of 16 amino acids. CDR1 and CDR2 (germline): KGHSH, LQKENI. Trimming took off 0 bases at V and 2 bases at J, with 11 bases between the two ends.